Listed below are T cell receptor beta chains from one sample, sequenced in a study of sequential checkpoint blockade in melanoma. Assay: immunoSEQ multiplex PCR; the TCRdb copy retains only in-frame clones and omits some. The table includes roughly 16,000 clones, 60% to 80% detected once. The material sequenced was CD8+ T cells sorted from blood (inferred from file names), taken from a patient given nivolumab and ipilimumab in sequence. The receptor set was obtained from a human donor with melanoma. CDR3s include the opening cysteine and the closing phenylalanine or tryptophan. The D gene is left open where the match is weak. Size values are once, few and many counts, or a class for expanded clones, and some rows have none.

v_gene	j_gene	d_gene	len	abundance	CDR3aa	CDR3nt
TRBV7-6	TRBJ1-1	TRBD1	13	once	CASSLAGQGEAFF	TGTGCCAGCAGCTTAGCGGGACAGGGTGAAGCTTTCTTT
TRBV4-1	TRBJ2-7	.	14	.	CASSQEQSGYEQYF	TGCGCCAGCAGCCAAGAACAATCGGGCTACGAGCAGTACTTC
TRBV27	TRBJ1-5	.	14	.	CASSSTGFGQPQHF	TGTGCCAGCAGTTCCACAGGGTTTGGTCAGCCCCAGCATTTT
TRBV6-4	TRBJ2-7	TRBD2	18	.	CASTVGLAGGPDDYEQYF	TGTGCCAGCACCGTAGGACTAGCGGGGGGTCCGGATGACTACGAGCAGTACTTC
TRBV5-1	TRBJ2-2	TRBD1	14	once	CASSSGQGAGELFF	TGCGCCAGCAGCTCGGGACAGGGGGCCGGGGAGCTGTTTTTT
TRBV29-1	TRBJ2-7	TRBD2	13	once	CSVRLAGHHEQYF	TGCAGCGTTAGACTAGCGGGACACCACGAGCAGTACTTC
TRBV7-2	TRBJ2-7	TRBD2	14	.	CASSPPGGTYEQYF	TGTGCCAGCAGCCCCCCGGGAGGAACCTACGAGCAGTACTTC
TRBV27	TRBJ2-7	TRBD1	12	.	CASRGQGDEQYF	TGTGCCAGCAGGGGACAGGGAGACGAGCAGTACTTC
TRBV19	TRBJ1-5	.	15	.	CASSITPYSNQPQHF	TGTGCCAGTAGTATAACACCTTATAGCAATCAGCCCCAGCATTTT
TRBV28	TRBJ2-7	.	14	.	CASSLDPFKEEQYF	TGTGCCAGCAGTCTAGACCCCTTTAAAGAGGAGCAGTACTTC
TRBV14	TRBJ1-1	.	12	.	CASSRTATEAFF	TGTGCCAGCAGCAGGACAGCCACTGAAGCTTTCTTT
TRBV21-1	TRBJ2-7	.	13	.	CASSNPLGREQYF	TGTGCCAGCAGCAACCCGCTGGGGAGAGAGCAGTACTTC
TRBV4-2	TRBJ2-7	TRBD1	14	.	CASRSGQGAREQYF	TGTGCCAGCCGGAGTGGGCAGGGGGCAAGGGAGCAGTACTTC
TRBV11-2	TRBJ2-7	.	16	.	CASSNWMTQAAYEQYF	TGTGCCAGCAGCAACTGGATGACACAGGCCGCCTACGAGCAGTACTTC
TRBV19	TRBJ2-7	TRBD2	15	.	CASSIREGLSYEQYF	TGTGCCAGTAGTATAAGGGAGGGCCTCTCCTACGAGCAGTACTTC
TRBV27	TRBJ2-7	TRBD2	15	.	CASSLRTSGTYEQYF	TGTGCCAGCAGTCTCCGGACTAGCGGGACCTACGAGCAGTACTTC
TRBV6-1	TRBJ2-4	.	16	.	CASSEGGWVAKNIQYF	TGTGCCAGCAGTGAAGGAGGTTGGGTCGCCAAAAACATTCAGTACTTC
TRBV4-3	TRBJ2-1	TRBD2	16	.	CASSQDPAGAYNEQFF	TGCGCCAGCAGCCAAGATCCGGCGGGGGCCTACAATGAGCAGTTCTTC
TRBV7-9	TRBJ2-6	.	13	.	CASRTEGANVLTF	TGTGCCAGCAGGACTGAAGGGGCCAACGTCCTGACTTTC
TRBV18	TRBJ1-1	.	14	.	CASSPPPEVGEAFF	TGTGCCAGCTCACCCCCACCGGAGGTAGGTGAAGCTTTCTTT
TRBV5-1	TRBJ1-5	.	14	.	CASSLAGEGQPQHF	TGCGCCAGCAGCTTGGCCGGGGAAGGTCAGCCCCAGCATTTT
TRBV4-3	TRBJ1-1	.	12	.	CASSRGDTEAFF	TGCGCCAGCAGCCGGGGGGACACTGAAGCTTTCTTT
TRBV28	TRBJ1-2	.	15	.	CASSLATEGGYGYTF	TGTGCCAGCAGCTTGGCCACGGAGGGTGGCTATGGCTACACCTTC
TRBV10-3	TRBJ2-7	TRBD2	12	.	CAIAPSGYEQYF	TGTGCCATCGCGCCTAGCGGGTACGAGCAGTACTTC
TRBV15	TRBJ2-7	TRBD1	11	.	CATGQGVEQYF	TGTGCCACCGGACAGGGCGTCGAGCAGTACTTC
TRBV7-8	TRBJ1-4	TRBD1	14	.	CASSPGGLLEKLFF	TGTGCCAGCAGCCCAGGGGGCTTGTTGGAAAAACTGTTTTTT
TRBV4-3	TRBJ1-4	.	12	.	CASSQTGEKLFF	TGCGCCAGCAGCCAAACTGGTGAAAAACTGTTTTTT
TRBV29-1	TRBJ2-7	TRBD1	13	.	CSVGDRGHYEQYF	TGCAGCGTTGGGGACAGGGGGCACTACGAGCAGTACTTC
TRBV6-5	TRBJ1-2	TRBD1	13	once	CASSLTTGDGYTF	TGTGCCAGCAGTTTAACTACAGGGGATGGCTACACCTTC
TRBV7-9	TRBJ2-7	.	11	.	CASSANREQYF	TGTGCCAGCAGCGCCAACAGAGAGCAGTACTTC
TRBV27	TRBJ2-7	TRBD1	15	once	CASSSPGTGYLEQYF	TGTGCCAGCAGTTCCCCGGGGACAGGGTATCTCGAGCAGTACTTC
TRBV19	TRBJ2-7	TRBD1	15	.	CASHPGQGSSYEQYF	TGTGCCAGCCACCCGGGACAGGGGAGCTCCTACGAGCAGTACTTC
TRBV19	TRBJ1-1	TRBD1	17	.	CASSMPTGTGEDTEAFF	TGTGCCAGTAGTATGCCCACCGGGACAGGGGAGGACACTGAAGCTTTCTTT
TRBV7-2	TRBJ1-3	.	16	.	CASSLGGRPSGNTIYF	TGTGCCAGCAGCTTAGGCGGGAGGCCGTCTGGAAACACCATATATTTT
TRBV27	TRBJ2-7	TRBD1	13	.	CASSAGQGYEQYF	TGTGCCAGCAGTGCCGGACAGGGTTACGAGCAGTACTTC
TRBV29-1	TRBJ2-7	TRBD2	13	.	CSVGLAASYEQYF	TGCAGCGTTGGACTAGCAGCCTCCTACGAGCAGTACTTC
TRBV18	TRBJ1-4	TRBD1	15	few	CASSPTGDSNEKLFF	TGTGCCAGCTCACCTACAGGGGACAGTAATGAAAAACTGTTTTTT
TRBV6-4	TRBJ2-7	.	13	.	CASIERQEYEQYF	TGTGCCAGCATCGAGCGACAGGAGTACGAGCAGTACTTC
TRBV4-1	TRBJ1-5	TRBD1	15	.	CASSFRQGSNQPQHF	TGCGCCAGCAGCTTCAGACAGGGCAGCAATCAGCCCCAGCATTTT
TRBV29-1	TRBJ2-6	.	15	.	CSVETGGSGANVLTF	TGCAGCGTCGAAACAGGTGGCTCTGGGGCCAACGTCCTGACTTTC
TRBV4-3	TRBJ2-7	.	15	.	CASSQGHQGSYEQYF	TGCGCCAGCAGCCAAGGGCATCAGGGTTCCTACGAGCAGTACTTC
TRBV27	TRBJ2-7	.	14	.	CASSLSAGVAGQYF	TGTGCCAGCAGTTTATCGGCAGGGGTGGCGGGGCAGTACTTC
TRBV10-2	TRBJ2-7	.	13	.	CASGGQGNYEQYF	TGCGCCAGCGGTGGGCAGGGGAATTACGAGCAGTACTTC
TRBV7-2	TRBJ2-7	.	12	once	CASSLASGEQYF	TGTGCCAGCAGCTTAGCTTCGGGCGAGCAGTACTTC
TRBV29-1	TRBJ1-1	TRBD1	10	.	CSVQGAEAFF	TGCAGCGTTCAGGGGGCGGAGGCTTTCTTT
TRBV19	TRBJ1-6	TRBD1	14	once	CASSADRGESPLHF	TGTGCCAGTAGTGCGGACAGGGGAGAATCACCCCTCCACTTT
TRBV2	TRBJ2-7	.	14	.	CASGGQAISYEQYF	TGTGCCAGCGGAGGTCAGGCGATCTCCTACGAGCAGTACTTC
TRBV7-9	TRBJ1-1	.	11	few	CASSWGLEAFF	TGTGCCAGCAGTTGGGGCCTTGAAGCTTTCTTT
TRBV9	TRBJ1-1	TRBD1	15	once	CASSTSDRARTEAFF	TGTGCCAGCAGCACCTCGGACAGGGCAAGGACTGAAGCTTTCTTT
TRBV4-3	TRBJ2-3	.	17	.	CASSQDQTGVGEDTQYF	TGCGCCAGCAGCCAAGATCAGACAGGTGTAGGAGAGGATACGCAGTATTTT
TRBV2	TRBJ2-7	.	14	.	CASSEDRSAREQYF	TGTGCCAGCAGTGAAGACAGGTCGGCGCGAGAGCAGTACTTC
TRBV27	TRBJ2-7	TRBD1	15	once	CASSLSATGGYEQYF	TGTGCCAGCAGTTTATCTGCGACAGGGGGTTACGAGCAGTACTTC
TRBV15	TRBJ1-2	.	15	.	CATSRRQRANYGYTF	TGTGCCACCAGCAGAAGACAGCGAGCTAACTATGGCTACACCTTC
TRBV7-6	TRBJ1-1	.	14	.	CASSLRFGDTEAFF	TGTGCCAGCAGCTTAAGGTTCGGGGACACTGAAGCTTTCTTT
TRBV6-5	TRBJ1-1	TRBD1	12	few	CAVGTGVTEAFF	TGTGCCGTCGGGACAGGGGTTACTGAAGCTTTCTTT